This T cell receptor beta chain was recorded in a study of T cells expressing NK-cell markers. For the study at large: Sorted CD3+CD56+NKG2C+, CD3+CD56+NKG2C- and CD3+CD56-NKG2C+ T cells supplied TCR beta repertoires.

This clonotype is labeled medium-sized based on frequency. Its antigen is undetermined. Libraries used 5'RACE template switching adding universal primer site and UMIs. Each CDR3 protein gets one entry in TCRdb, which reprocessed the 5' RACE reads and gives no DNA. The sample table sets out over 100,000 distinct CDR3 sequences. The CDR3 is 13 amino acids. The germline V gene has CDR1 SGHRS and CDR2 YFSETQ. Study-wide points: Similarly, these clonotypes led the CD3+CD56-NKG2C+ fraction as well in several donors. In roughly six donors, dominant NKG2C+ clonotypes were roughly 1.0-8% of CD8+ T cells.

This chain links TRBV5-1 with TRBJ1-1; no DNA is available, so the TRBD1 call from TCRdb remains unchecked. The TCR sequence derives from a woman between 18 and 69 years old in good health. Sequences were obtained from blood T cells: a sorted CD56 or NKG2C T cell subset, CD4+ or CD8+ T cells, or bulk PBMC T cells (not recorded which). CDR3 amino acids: CASSLVEGTEAFF.